These 30 T cell receptor beta chains were all obtained from the same sample, sequenced in a study of blood T cell repertoires in COVID-19. The data were produced by immunoSEQ multiplex PCR, yet TCRdb's version contains in-frame clones alone and is incomplete. The table includes a few hundred thousand clones, around 83% detected once. Sequenced input: peripheral blood. These receptors came from a woman aged 45 to 65 with COVID-19, enrolled during active disease.

The rearrangement uses TRBV2 and TRBJ1-1; the D gene is possibly TRBD1 (6 bases). V was trimmed by 6 bases and J by 1 base, leaving 27 bases between them. This CDR3 spans 19 amino acids. In germline, CDR1 is SNHLY, CDR2 FYNNEI. CDR3 region: CASRVTFRGPITSNTEAFF. As DNA, the CDR3 is TGTGCCAGCAGGGTAACATTCAGGGGCCCCATCACCTCGAACACTGAAGCTTTCTTT.

The gene calls are TRBV20-1 and TRBJ2-3; D is uncertain. The V end lost 6 bases, the J end lost 6 bases, and 10 bases lay between the germline ends. Germline V CDR1 and CDR2: DFQATT, SNEGSKA (reference sequence). CDR3 length: 11 amino acids. CDR3 coding DNA: TGCAGTGCCCTCGCGATCGATACGCAGTATTTT. It encodes CSALAIDTQYF.

This clone was picked up one time. The V call is TRBV5-4, the J call TRBJ2-7; 11 bases are shared with TRBD1. Germline loops: CDR1 SGHNT, CDR2 YYREEE (reference sequence). The ends lost 4 bases at V and 5 bases at J; junction bases unmatched: 8. The CDR3 has 15 amino acids. The CDR3 sequence is CASSPDRGRFNEQYV. In nucleotides, the CDR3 is TGTGCCAGCAGCCCGGACAGGGGGCGGTTCAACGAGCAGTACGTC.

The chain links TRBV11-2 to TRBJ1-6; maybe TRBD1 (6 bases). This CDR3 is 14 amino acids long. V was clipped by 1 base and J by 7 bases, with 8 bases between them. Looked up from germline, CDR1 is SGHAT and CDR2 is FQNNGV. The CDR3 region is CASSLGTANSPLHF. The CDR3 coding sequence is TGTGCCAGCAGCTTAGGGACAGCCAATTCACCCCTCCACTTT.

This chain links TRBV5-3 with TRBJ1-1; 7 bases agree with TRBD1. TRBV5-3 is given ORF status, its function remaining uncertain. After removal of 5 bases from V and 2 bases from J, the junction contained 24 bases not matched to a gene. The CDR3 is made up of 20 amino acids. In DNA, the CDR3 is TGTGCCAGAAGACTTCCAGTCGGTCCTCGGGACAGATTTGTTAACACTGAAGCTTTCTTT. Translated: CARRLPVGPRDRFVNTEAFF.

Regarding this clone: This same CDR3 is encoded by further DNA sequences in the sample. The V call is TRBV2, the J call TRBJ2-5; 10 positions agree with TRBD2. The germline V gene has CDR1 SNHLY and CDR2 FYNNEI. The CDR3 consists of 15 residues. Trimming took 4 bases from V and 0 from J; bases not matched to a gene: 2. The CDR3 sequence: CASSGTSGYQETQYF. For the CDR3, the DNA is TGTGCCAGCAGTGGGACTAGCGGCTACCAAGAGACCCAGTACTTC. Full variable domain (outside the CDR3, taken from reference TRBV2 and TRBJ2-5): EPEVTQTPSHQVTQMGQEVILRCVPISNHLYFYWYRQILGQKVEFLVSFYNNEISEKSEIFDDQFSVERPDGSNFTLKIRSTKLEDSAMYFCASSGTSGYQETQYFGPGTRLLVL.

This clone was seen only once. The V and J genes are TRBV7-8 and TRBJ1-2; D unresolved. The CDR3 runs 13 residues. The germline V and J ends were trimmed by 5 bases and 8 bases, with 15 bases remaining between them. CDR1 and CDR2 (germline): SGHVS, FQNEAQ. The CDR3 spells CASSLLRGRGYTF. Here the CDR3 DNA reads TGTGCCAGCAGCCTCCTCCGGGGAAGAGGCTACACCTTC.

The gene calls are TRBV27 and TRBJ2-1; a possible D gene is TRBD2 (5 bases). The CDR3 sequence is 15 residues long. Germline CDR1 reads MNHEY; CDR2 reads SMNVEV (reference sequence). V shed 3 bases and J shed 2 bases, with 11 bases lying between them. The chain's CDR3 is CASSFVWETYNEQFF. Here the CDR3 DNA reads TGTGCCAGCAGTTTTGTCTGGGAGACCTACAATGAGCAGTTCTTC.

The chain employs TRBV7-8 and TRBJ1-5; 7 bases align to TRBD1. V lost 5 bases, J lost 2 bases, and 3 bases stayed unmatched. This CDR3 spans 14 amino acids. From germline, CDR1 is SGHVS and CDR2 FQNEAQ. CDR3 in amino acids: CASSPTGGNQPQHF. In nucleotides, the CDR3 is TGTGCCAGCAGCCCCACAGGGGGCAATCAGCCCCAGCATTTT.

The V call is TRBV5-4, the J call TRBJ2-3, with 7 nucleotides matching TRBD2. Germline CDR1 and CDR2: SGHNT and YYREEE (reference sequence). V dropped 4 bases and J dropped 6; count of bases not matched to a gene: 5. The CDR3 extends over 13 amino acids. The CDR3 nucleotides are TGTGCCAGCAGCCGTCGGGGGGTGGATACGCAGTATTTT. Its protein product is CASSRRGVDTQYF.

This chain uses TRBV6-2 or TRBV6-3 with TRBJ2-1; D remains unclear. Germline V gene lookup returns CDR1 MNHEY and CDR2 SVGEGT. The ends were cut back, 6 bases at V and 8 bases at J, with 14 bases in the middle. The CDR3 spans 13 residues. Here the CDR3 reads CASSSTTPDEQFF. CDR3 bases: TGTGCCAGCAGCTCCACCACCCCAGATGAGCAGTTCTTC.

This clone has ten or more counts. The chain combines TRBV10-3 with TRBJ2-1; TRBD2 matches 9 bases. Germline V gene lookup returns CDR1 ENHRY and CDR2 SYGVKD. With 4 bases clipped from V and 9 bases from J, the junction kept 10 bases outside the gene matches. This CDR3 spans 15 amino acids. This chain's CDR3 is CAISGGSSGEGEQFF. Written as DNA, the CDR3 is TGTGCCATCAGTGGAGGGTCTAGCGGGGAAGGTGAGCAGTTCTTC.

The chain has TRBV5-6 and TRBJ2-2; D is possibly TRBD1 (6 bases). The germline V gene has CDR1 SGHDT and CDR2 YYEEEE. The ends were cut back, 4 bases at V and 6 bases at J, with 22 bases in the middle. This CDR3 contains 17 residues. The CDR3 loop reads CASSPRKQGIWPGELFF. In nucleotides, the CDR3 is TGTGCCAGCAGCCCAAGAAAACAGGGTATATGGCCCGGGGAGCTGTTTTTT.

This clone was recorded a few times. The V gene is TRBV19, the J gene TRBJ1-2; the D gene is possibly TRBD1 (5 bases). The V and J ends lost 4 bases and 4 bases respectively, with 13 bases between them. Germline assignment: CDR1 LNHDA and CDR2 SQIVND (reference sequence). This CDR3 has 14 amino acids. The chain's CDR3 is CASSRDLRGYGYTF. For the CDR3, the DNA is TGTGCCAGTAGTAGGGACTTGAGGGGCTATGGCTACACCTTC.

The J gene is TRBJ1-3, the V gene TRBV27; 7 nucleotides align to TRBD1. CDR1 is MNHEY and CDR2 is SMNVEV in the germline V gene (reference sequence). The CDR3 covers 14 residues. V lost 7 bases and J lost 4; bases outside the gene matches: 7. CDR3 sequence (DNA): TGTGCCAGCACCCAAGGGGGCCCCGGAAACACCATATATTTT. Translating gives CASTQGGPGNTIYF.

The chain is built from TRBV7-9 and TRBJ2-7; the D gene is possibly TRBD2 (5 bases). Germline lookup yields CDR1 SEHNR and CDR2 FQNEAQ (reference sequence). V was clipped by 1 base and J by 4 bases, with 17 bases between them. The CDR3 runs to 16 residues. The DNA for the CDR3 is TGTGCCAGCAGCTTAGGGGGTGTAGGGCGAGGGTACGAGCAGTACTTC. This gives the protein CASSLGGVGRGYEQYF.

The CDR3 reads CASSLEGIEQYF. The CDR3 region has the DNA TGTGCCAGCAGCTTGGAGGGGATAGAGCAGTACTTC. The V gene is TRBV11-2, the J gene TRBJ2-7, with D possibly matching TRBD2 (6 bases). The V end was cut by 3 bases, the J end by 7 bases, with 10 bases between. The CDR3 is 12 residues long. Germline V gene lookup returns CDR1 SGHAT and CDR2 FQNNGV.

There are a few counts of this clone. The chain is built from TRBV7-8 and TRBJ2-5; 10 bases are a match to TRBD1. Germline V lookup: CDR1 SGHVS, CDR2 FQNEAQ. The CDR3 covers 14 residues. The ends lost 5 bases at V and 5 bases at J; junction bases unmatched: 5. CDR3 amino acids: CASSMTGGIETQYF. DNA for the CDR3: TGTGCCAGCAGCATGACAGGGGGCATTGAGACCCAGTACTTC.

This chain uses TRBV19 with TRBJ1-2; 9 positions agree with TRBD1. V was clipped by 3 bases and J by 9 bases; unmatched bases: 11. The CDR3 loop spans 15 amino acids. Germline CDR1 and CDR2: LNHDA and SQIVND (reference sequence). In nucleotides, the CDR3 is TGTGCCAGTAGTATTTCGTGGGACAGGGTTCGGAGCTACACCTTC. Protein product: CASSISWDRVRSYTF.

This clone has a single count. The CDR3 DNA reads TGCAGCGTTAGACAGGGGTCGAGGGAGCTGTTTTTT. Protein: CSVRQGSRELFF. The V call is TRBV29-1, the J call TRBJ2-2, with 8 bases that match TRBD1. CDR1 is SQVTM, CDR2 ANQGSEA, per germline. The CDR3 has 12 residues. The V and J ends lost 5 bases and 9 bases, in that order; junction bases with no gene match: 5.

This clone appeared a single time. The genes are TRBV6-5 and TRBJ1-1, with D perhaps TRBD1 (6 bases). Germline V gives CDR1 MNHEY, CDR2 SVGAGI. This CDR3 contains 13 residues. V was shortened by 7 bases and J by 8 bases, with 17 bases between the two germline ends. CDR3 bases: TGTGCCAGCACCGAAGGGGGATTTGGGGAAGCTTTCTTT. This sequence encodes CASTEGGFGEAFF.

V and J are TRBV28 and TRBJ2-2, with 7 bases fitting TRBD1. Looked up from germline, CDR1 is MDHEN and CDR2 is SYDVKM. J lost 7 bases, V lost 5 bases, and 7 bases had no gene match. CDR3 length equals 14 residues. As DNA, the CDR3 is TGTGCCAGCAGTCAGGACAGGATGAACGGGGAGCTGTTTTTT. Translation: CASSQDRMNGELFF.

A remark on this clone: The sample contains more than one DNA sequence encoding this CDR3. The V call is TRBV9, the J call TRBJ1-2; 9 nucleotides align to TRBD1. V lost 2 bases to trimming and J lost 8 bases; unmatched junction nucleotides: 7. CDR1 is SGDLS, CDR2 YYNGEE, per germline. The CDR3 runs to 14 residues. CDR3 DNA: TGTGCCAGCAGCGTGGACAGGGGCCGATGGGGCTACACCTTC. Encoded protein: CASSVDRGRWGYTF. The whole variable domain, filled in from reference TRBV9 and TRBJ1-2, reads DSGVTQTPKHLITATGQRVTLRCSPRSGDLSVYWYQQSLDQGLQFLIQYYNGEERAKGNILERFSAQQFPDLHSELNLSSLELGDSALYFCASSVDRGRWGYTFGSGTRLTVV.

This chain connects TRBV27 to TRBJ2-1, with 7 bases lining up with TRBD1. The J segment lost 2 bases and the V segment lost 6 bases, leaving 7 bases of the junction unmatched. CDR3 length equals 15 residues. The germline V gene encodes CDR1 MNHEY and CDR2 SMNVEV (reference sequence). The CDR3 DNA is TGTGCCAGCAGCTTGAGTAGGGGGCCCTACAATGAGCAGTTCTTC. Its translation: CASSLSRGPYNEQFF.

J is TRBJ2-7 and V is TRBV2; D is unclear. CDR1 and CDR2 (germline): SNHLY, FYNNEI. V gave up 4 bases and J gave up 4 bases, with 8 bases separating them. The CDR3 sequence is 12 residues long. CDR3 nucleotide sequence: TGTGCCAGCAGTGGAGATGATTACGAGCAGTACTTC. Translation: CASSGDDYEQYF. The full variable domain, its missing parts supplied by reference TRBV2 and TRBJ2-7, is EPEVTQTPSHQVTQMGQEVILRCVPISNHLYFYWYRQILGQKVEFLVSFYNNEISEKSEIFDDQFSVERPDGSNFTLKIRSTKLEDSAMYFCASSGDDYEQYFGPGTRLTVT.

The V and J genes are TRBV28 and TRBJ2-7, with D possibly being TRBD1 (5 bases). This CDR3 has 12 amino acids. V was clipped by 6 bases and J by 3 bases, with 9 bases between them. Germline-derived CDR1 and CDR2 are MDHEN and SYDVKM. The CDR3 region is CASSTQGYEQYF. CDR3 in DNA: TGTGCCAGCAGCACCCAGGGCTACGAGCAGTACTTC.

The chain links TRBV7-9 to TRBJ1-1; a possible D gene is TRBD1 (6 bases). Germline loops: CDR1 SEHNR, CDR2 FQNEAQ (reference sequence). The CDR3 is made up of 18 amino acids. Trimming removed 5 bases from V and 3 bases from J, with 25 bases in between. The CDR3 DNA reads TGTGCCAGCAGCGGGACGGACAGAACTATTACCACCCACACTGAAGCTTTCTTT. This sequence encodes CASSGTDRTITTHTEAFF.

The V call is TRBV5-6, the J call TRBJ2-7, with TRBD2 identical over 9 bases. The junction had 6 bases not matched to a gene; V was cut back by 0 bases and J by 2 bases. This CDR3 comprises 16 residues. The germline gives CDR1 SGHDT, CDR2 YYEEEE. CDR3 coding DNA: TGTGCCAGCAGCTTGGGGGGGCTAGCGGGGACCTACGAGCAGTACTTC. This gives the protein CASSLGGLAGTYEQYF.

This rearrangement joins TRBV6-5 to TRBJ2-4, with 7 bases that match TRBD1. Looked up from germline, CDR1 is MNHEY and CDR2 is SVGAGI. Losses at the gene ends were 5 bases for V and 5 bases for J; bases not matched to a gene: 3. The CDR3 is 13 residues long. The CDR3 bases are TGTGCCAGCAGTAGCACAGGGGAAAACATTCAGTACTTC. Its protein is CASSSTGENIQYF.

The gene calls are TRBV11-3 and TRBJ2-1, with D perhaps TRBD1 (6 bases). Germline lookup yields CDR1 SGHNT and CDR2 YENEEA. V lost 5 bases to trimming and J lost 4 bases, with 18 bases between them. The CDR3 has 16 residues. As DNA, the CDR3 is TGTGCCAGCAGCGAGGGCACGGGACAAGAGTACAATGAGCAGTTCTTC. Protein: CASSEGTGQEYNEQFF.